This T cell receptor (beta chain) was retrieved from a study of CXCR3-negative and CXCR3-positive naive CD8 T cells. The sorter processed each CD8+ T cell subset in triplicate at about 320,000 cells apiece. This CDR3 has 15 amino acids. Germline assignment: CDR1 DFQATT and CDR2 SNEGSKA (reference sequence). UMI-labeled TRB cDNA libraries were prepared by 5' RACE. Reprocessing the 5' RACE reads, TCRdb reports a single entry for every CDR3 protein and omits DNA. This table holds some 130,000 distinct CDR3 sequences. As concerns this clonotype: What it binds is not known.

Broader study findings: CXCR3 expression partially decreased after cryopreservation; most assays used fresh PBMCs. CXCR3-positive naive cells carried more hydrophobic TRB CDR3s than CXCR3-negative ones. Diversity ran similarly high across both naive subsets but far lower in memory CD8+ cells.

Sequences were obtained from naive CXCR3- CD8+ T cells from blood. Subset defined: CD45RO-CCR7+CD27+CD95- naive CD8+ T cells lacking CXCR3 (TNR3-). The V gene is TRBV20-1, the J gene TRBJ2-7; TCRdb proposes TRBD2, but this gene call is untestable without DNA. This TCR was recovered from a human donor in good health. Some clones in this sample may be carry-over from other donors' samples. The CDR3 sequence is CSARELAGGTYEQYF.